This T cell receptor (beta chain) was found in a study of breast tumors, draining lymph nodes, adjacent tissues. The CDR3 is 15 residues long. Looked up from germline, CDR1 is MDHEN and CDR2 is SYDVKM. On this clonotype itself: An end of the junction differs from the germline gene, which may be a read error.

Breast cancer patients provided tissue from their axillary draining lymph nodes. TCRdb redid the calling of the multiplex PCR reads with MiXCR, one entry per CDR3 protein. Of approximately 130,000 distinct CDR3 sequences listed, around 21% are singletons. This sequence originates from a female donor with breast cancer. Some clones in this sample may be carry-over from other donors' samples. This chain connects TRBV28 to TRBJ1-5, with TRBD1 matching over 8 bases. The sequenced sample was axillary lymph node tissue. This CDR3 is CVSSYLQGANQPQHF. The CDR3 DNA reads TGTGTCAGCAGTTACCTTCAGGGGGCTAATCAGCCCCAGCATTTT.